A single sample is the source of the 29 T cell receptor beta chains below, sequenced in a study of T cell responses to AZD1222 COVID-19 vaccine. Some clones are missing from TCRdb's copy, which holds only in-frame ones; the method was immunoSEQ multiplex PCR. The table shows about 150,000 clones, with 75% to 90% occurring only once. Sequenced material: peripheral blood, taken on day 0 of AZD1222 vaccination. The receptors stem from an adult in good health.

This chain links TRBV2 with TRBJ2-1; D might be TRBD1 or TRBD2, each matching 5 bases. Germline lookup yields CDR1 SNHLY and CDR2 FYNNEI. The length of the CDR3 is 12 residues. Trimming removed 6 bases at V and 9 bases at J, with 12 bases between. In DNA form, the CDR3 reads TGTGCCAGCAGCGAGGGGCGGACTGAGCAGTTCTTC. Translation: CASSEGRTEQFF.

The chain couples TRBV28 to TRBJ1-5; TRBD1 matches at 8 bases. The CDR3 is 14 amino acids. Germline-derived CDR1 and CDR2 are MDHEN and SYDVKM. V was clipped by 2 bases and J by 5 bases; unmatched bases: 2. The CDR3 DNA follows: TGTGCCAGCAGTTTAGTACAGGGGGATCAGCCCCAGCATTTT. Translation: CASSLVQGDQPQHF.

The rearrangement joins TRBV6-5 to TRBJ2-7; D may be TRBD1 or TRBD2 (5 bases each). Germline-derived CDR1 and CDR2 are MNHEY and SVGAGI. The V gene lost 6 bases and the J gene lost 0 bases, with 15 bases spanning the gap. The length of the CDR3 is 15 residues. This CDR3 reads CASSERGRSSYEQYV. CDR3 sequence (DNA): TGTGCCAGCAGCGAGAGGGGTCGGAGCTCCTACGAGCAGTACGTC.

The chain is built from TRBV11-2 and TRBJ1-1; D is undetermined. Germline V CDR1 and CDR2: SGHAT, FQNNGV. V gave up 4 bases and J gave up 1 base, with 25 bases separating them. The CDR3 length is 19 residues. CDR3 in amino acids: CASSSHPSWREVANTEAFF. In DNA, the CDR3 is TGTGCCAGCAGCTCCCACCCCAGTTGGAGGGAGGTCGCGAACACTGAAGCTTTCTTT.

This clone showed up just once. The rearrangement links TRBV27 to TRBJ2-7; D remains ambiguous. The CDR3 contains 11 residues. V was shortened by 8 bases and J by 6 bases, with 11 bases between the two germline ends. Looked up from germline, CDR1 is MNHEY and CDR2 is SMNVEV (reference sequence). CDR3 loop: CASGNGVEQYF. CDR3 DNA: TGTGCCAGCGGGAATGGCGTCGAGCAGTACTTC.

This chain connects TRBV18 to TRBJ2-1; maybe TRBD2 (6 bases). V lost 2 bases, J lost 5 bases, and 13 bases lay in between. The CDR3 contains 15 residues. Germline assignment: CDR1 KGHSH and CDR2 LQKENI. The CDR3 sequence is CASSPGGTEHNEQFF. The DNA of the CDR3 is TGTGCCAGCTCACCAGGGGGGACCGAACACAATGAGCAGTTCTTC.

The chain uses TRBV7-2 and TRBJ2-3; D may be TRBD2 (6 bases). Trimming took 2 bases from V and 11 from J, leaving 14 bases between them. CDR1 is SGHTA and CDR2 is FQGNSA in the germline V gene. The CDR3 is made up of 13 amino acids. The CDR3 DNA reads TGTGCCAGCAGCTTACCCCCGGGGGATTGGCAGTATTTT. Protein sequence: CASSLPPGDWQYF.

This rearrangement joins TRBV27 to TRBJ1-6, with D possibly being TRBD1 (5 bases). Germline lookup yields CDR1 MNHEY and CDR2 SMNVEV (reference sequence). The CDR3 has 14 residues. Deletions cut 5 bases from V and 7 bases from J, with 12 bases between. The CDR3 nucleotides read TGTGCCAGCAGTGAACAGCGGGGGAATTCACCCCTCCACTTT. This translates into CASSEQRGNSPLHF.

This chain uses TRBV5-6 with TRBJ1-1; the match to TRBD1 covers 7 bases. V lost 3 bases and J lost 1; bases outside the gene matches: 6. The CDR3 is 15 amino acids. Germline CDR1 SGHDT, CDR2 YYEEEE. In DNA form, the CDR3 reads TGTGCCAGCAGCTATCGGGACAGTCCGAACACTGAAGCTTTCTTT. Its translation: CASSYRDSPNTEAFF.

The J gene is TRBJ1-2, the V gene TRBV6-5; no firm D call. The CDR3 is made up of 14 amino acids. Trimming stripped 0 bases from V and 8 bases from J, with 13 bases between. Germline values: CDR1 MNHEY, CDR2 SVGAGI. CDR3 residues: CASSYSPGLTGYTF. In DNA, the CDR3 is TGTGCCAGCAGTTACTCGCCCGGGTTAACAGGCTACACCTTC.

J is TRBJ2-7 and V is TRBV15; no clear D. V was trimmed by 0 bases and J by 0 bases, leaving 6 bases between them. The V gene's germline CDR1 is LNHNV and CDR2 YYDKDF (reference sequence). This CDR3 region has 14 residues. Here the CDR3 DNA reads TGTGCCACCAGCAGAGACAGTAGCTCCTACGAGCAGTACTTC. Translation gives CATSRDSSSYEQYF.

The CDR3 DNA reads as TGTGCCAGCAGCACCACCGGGATCAAAGCCTACGAGCAGTACTTC. The encoded protein is CASSTTGIKAYEQYF. The chain is built from TRBV6-5 and TRBJ2-7; D might be TRBD2 (5 bases). The CDR3 sequence is 15 residues long. Trimming pared 6 bases from V and 2 bases from J, leaving 17 bases between. Germline CDR1 reads MNHEY; CDR2 reads SVGAGI.

This chain connects TRBV20-1 to TRBJ1-2; no definite D call. V lost 3 bases and J lost 6, with 11 bases in between. CDR1 is DFQATT and CDR2 is SNEGSKA in the germline V gene (reference sequence). The CDR3 runs 12 residues. CDR3 DNA sequence: TGCAGTGCTAGTCAAGGCGGGGATGGCTACACCTTC. Amino acid sequence: CSASQGGDGYTF.

The chain employs TRBV30 and TRBJ1-5; possibly TRBD1 for D (5 bases). Germline values: CDR1 GTSNPN, CDR2 SVGIG (reference sequence). The V and J ends lost 0 bases and 2 bases respectively, with 8 bases between them. The CDR3 is made up of 14 amino acids. CDR3 nucleotides: TGTGCCTGGAGTGTCAGAGGGGGCAATCAGCCCCAGCATTTT. Protein product: CAWSVRGGNQPQHF.

This chain connects TRBV3-1 (or the pseudogene TRBV3-2) to TRBJ1-4, with TRBD1 matching 9 bases. V lost 0 bases to trimming and J lost 7 bases; unmatched junction nucleotides: 9. Germline V gene sequence: CDR1 LGHDT, CDR2 YNNKEL (reference sequence). This CDR3 contains 17 residues. Written as DNA, the CDR3 is TGTGCCAGCAGCCAAGATGGTGGTCACAGGGGGCTTGAAAAACTGTTTTTT. Protein product: CASSQDGGHRGLEKLFF.

The rearrangement links TRBV27 to TRBJ2-7; 9 bases agree with TRBD2. V gave up 3 bases and J gave up 3 bases; unmatched junction bases: 6. Germline lookup yields CDR1 MNHEY and CDR2 SMNVEV (reference sequence). The CDR3 spans 15 residues. Here the CDR3 DNA reads TGTGCCAGCAGTTTGGGAGCGGGGGGTCGCTACGAGCAGTACGTC. It yields the protein CASSLGAGGRYEQYV.

The chain couples TRBV9 to TRBJ2-1, with 12 bases aligning to TRBD2. Per germline, CDR1 SGDLS and CDR2 YYNGEE. V trimming: 4 bases; J trimming: 2 bases; junction bases outside the gene matches: 7. The CDR3 is 17 amino acids. CDR3: CASSPTPSGGAYNEQFF. The CDR3 DNA sequence: TGTGCCAGCAGCCCTACACCTAGCGGGGGGGCCTACAATGAGCAGTTCTTC.

This clone was detected only a few times. V gene TRBV4-1 combines with J gene TRBJ2-7; TRBD1 agrees at 12 bases. Germline V gives CDR1 MGHRA, CDR2 YSYEKL. The CDR3 consists of 16 residues. V gave up 2 bases and J gave up 5 bases; unmatched junction bases: 7. The CDR3: CASSQQGTGGWDEQYF. As DNA, the CDR3 is TGCGCCAGCAGCCAACAAGGGACAGGGGGCTGGGACGAGCAGTACTTC.

The chain combines TRBV10-3 with TRBJ1-4; TRBD1 matches at 8 bases. J lost 8 bases, V lost 6 bases, and 8 bases had no gene match. The CDR3 sequence is 14 residues long. Germline V gene sequence: CDR1 ENHRY, CDR2 SYGVKD. The CDR3 is CAIREDRVGEKLFF. The DNA for the CDR3 is TGTGCCATCAGGGAGGACAGGGTGGGCGAAAAACTGTTTTTT.

The J gene is TRBJ2-1, the V gene TRBV10-1; D may correspond to TRBD1 or TRBD2 (5 bases each). The CDR3 consists of 11 residues. V lost 8 bases to trimming and J lost 9 bases, with 11 bases between them. Germline CDR1 and CDR2: WNHNN and SYGVQD (reference sequence). CDR3 sequence: CASSGGSEQFF. The DNA for the CDR3 is TGCGCCAGCTCTGGGGGTAGTGAGCAGTTCTTC.

The V gene is TRBV25-1, the J gene TRBJ2-2; D gene unclear. The germline V gene encodes CDR1 MGHDK and CDR2 SYGVNS. Trimming removed 6 bases from V and 6 bases from J, with 8 bases in between. The CDR3 has 12 residues. The CDR3 DNA follows: TGTGCCAGCAGCCGGAAAGCCGGGGAGCTGTTTTTT. Translation: CASSRKAGELFF.

A remark on this clone: One end of the junction varies from germline; a read error may be responsible. The chain recombines TRBV28 with TRBJ2-3; D is tentatively TRBD1 or TRBD2 (6 bases each). This CDR3 spans 16 amino acids. Germline lookup yields CDR1 MDHEN and CDR2 SYDVKM. The CDR3 protein is CASSKLGGPIGDTQYF. The CDR3 region has the DNA TGTGCCAGCAGCAAACTAGGGGGGCCGATTGGAGATACACAGTATTTT.

The V and J genes are TRBV5-1 and TRBJ2-3; D gene ambiguous. Germline V CDR1 and CDR2: SGHRS, YFSETQ. This CDR3 spans 15 amino acids. Trimming removed 4 bases from V and 0 bases from J, with 12 bases in between. CDR3 region: CASSSDGVSTDTQYF. In DNA, the CDR3 is TGCGCCAGCAGCAGCGATGGCGTAAGCACAGATACGCAGTATTTT.

The gene calls are TRBV24-1 and TRBJ2-5; maybe TRBD1 (6 bases). CDR1 KGHDR and CDR2 SFDVKD come from the germline V gene. The CDR3 length is 13 residues. Trimming left V 7 bases short and J 4 bases short, with 12 bases between. CDR3 nucleotides: TGTGCCACCAGGGACAGAAATATAGAGACCCAGTACTTC. Amino acids: CATRDRNIETQYF.

The chain employs TRBV20-1 and TRBJ2-2; the D gene is possibly TRBD2 (5 bases). CDR1 and CDR2 (germline): DFQATT, SNEGSKA (reference sequence). This CDR3 has 11 residues. Trimming pared 6 bases from V and 6 bases from J, leaving 8 bases between. CDR3 nucleotides: TGCAGTGCCGAGCGGTCCGGGGAGCTGTTTTTT. Translating gives CSAERSGELFF.

This chain joins TRBV11-2 and TRBJ1-1; the D gene is possibly TRBD1 (5 bases). CDR3 length: 12 residues. Trimming removed 7 bases at V and 3 bases at J, with 9 bases between. CDR1 SGHAT and CDR2 FQNNGV come from the germline V gene. The CDR3 protein is CASMWGDTEAFF. In nucleotides, the CDR3 is TGTGCCAGCATGTGGGGGGACACTGAAGCTTTCTTT.

J is TRBJ2-5 and V is TRBV5-1; unclear D gene. CDR1 is SGHRS and CDR2 is YFSETQ in the germline V gene. V was pared by 0 bases and J by 5 bases, with 5 bases between. The CDR3 spans 12 residues. In DNA form, the CDR3 reads TGCGCCAGCAGCTTGGCCCGGGAGACCCAGTACTTC. Amino acid sequence: CASSLARETQYF.

This clone occurred a few times. The rearrangement uses TRBV4-3 and TRBJ1-1; weak D call: TRBD1 (6 bases). This CDR3 is 16 amino acids long. The germline gives CDR1 LGHNA, CDR2 YSLEER. V lost 0 bases and J 1 base, leaving 12 bases between the germline ends. The CDR3 DNA is TGCGCCAGCAGCCAAGACGGACAGACAGAGAACACTGAAGCTTTCTTT. Translated: CASSQDGQTENTEAFF.

This clone was recorded only once. The chain carries TRBV7-9 and TRBJ2-6; perhaps TRBD2 as D (7 bases). The CDR3 consists of 17 residues. The germline V and J ends were trimmed by 2 bases and 0 bases, with 11 bases remaining between them. Germline CDR1 is SEHNR and CDR2 is FQNEAQ (reference sequence). CDR3 DNA sequence: TGTGCCAGCAGCTTACGAGGGGGGGCCTCTGGGGCCAACGTCCTGACTTTC. Its translation: CASSLRGGASGANVLTF. Based on the CDR3 plus reference TRBV7-9 and TRBJ2-6, the full variable domain is DTGVSQNPRHKITKRGQNVTFRCDPISEHNRLYWYRQTLGQGPEFLTYFQNEAQLEKSRLLSDRFSAERPKGSFSTLEIQRTEQGDSAMYLCASSLRGGASGANVLTFGAGSRLTVL.